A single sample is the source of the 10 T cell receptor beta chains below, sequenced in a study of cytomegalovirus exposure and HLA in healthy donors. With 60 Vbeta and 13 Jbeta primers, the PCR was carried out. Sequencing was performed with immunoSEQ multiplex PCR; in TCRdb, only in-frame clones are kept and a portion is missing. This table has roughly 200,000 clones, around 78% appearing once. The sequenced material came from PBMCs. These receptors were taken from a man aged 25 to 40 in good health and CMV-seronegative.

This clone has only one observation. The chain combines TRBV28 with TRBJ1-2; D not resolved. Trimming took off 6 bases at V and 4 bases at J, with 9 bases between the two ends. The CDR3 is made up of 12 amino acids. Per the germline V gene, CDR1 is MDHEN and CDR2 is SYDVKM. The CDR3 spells CASSEAVYGYTF. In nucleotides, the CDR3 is TGTGCCAGCAGCGAAGCGGTCTATGGCTACACCTTC.

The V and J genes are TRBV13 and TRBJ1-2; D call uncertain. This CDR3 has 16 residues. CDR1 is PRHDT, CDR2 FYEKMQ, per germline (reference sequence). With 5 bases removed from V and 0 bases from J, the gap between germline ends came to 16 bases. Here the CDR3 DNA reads TGTGCCAGCAGCCCAACCCCCGGAGTCGCTAACTATGGCTACACCTTC. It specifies CASSPTPGVANYGYTF.

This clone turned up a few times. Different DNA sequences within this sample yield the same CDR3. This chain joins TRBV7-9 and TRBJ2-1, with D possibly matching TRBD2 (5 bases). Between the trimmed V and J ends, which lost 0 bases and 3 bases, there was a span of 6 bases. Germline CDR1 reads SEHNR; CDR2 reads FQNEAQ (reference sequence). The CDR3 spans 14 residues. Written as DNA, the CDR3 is TGTGCCAGCAGCTTAGCGGGGAGCTACAATGAGCAGTTCTTC. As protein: CASSLAGSYNEQFF.

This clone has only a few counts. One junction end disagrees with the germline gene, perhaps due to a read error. DNA of the CDR3: TGCGCCGGCAGTGGGACAGCCCAAGAGACCCAGTACTTC. This sequence encodes CAGSGTAQETQYF. J is TRBJ2-5 and V is TRBV10-1; 7 bases line up with TRBD1. Germline V gene sequence: CDR1 WNHNN, CDR2 SYGVQD (reference sequence). This CDR3 is built from 13 residues.

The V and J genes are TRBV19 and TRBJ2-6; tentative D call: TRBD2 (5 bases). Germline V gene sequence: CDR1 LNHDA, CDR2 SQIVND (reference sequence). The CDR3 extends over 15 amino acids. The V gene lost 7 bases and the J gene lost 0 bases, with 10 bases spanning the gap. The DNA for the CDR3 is TGTGCCAGTAATGGAGGAAACTCTGGGGCCAACGTCCTGACTTTC. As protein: CASNGGNSGANVLTF.

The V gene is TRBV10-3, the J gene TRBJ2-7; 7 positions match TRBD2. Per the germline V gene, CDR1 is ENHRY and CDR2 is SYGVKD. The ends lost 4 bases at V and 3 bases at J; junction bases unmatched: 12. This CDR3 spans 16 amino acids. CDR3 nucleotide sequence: TGTGCCATCAGTGCCCAGATGGCGGGGGTAGTCTACGAGCAGTACTTC. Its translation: CAISAQMAGVVYEQYF.

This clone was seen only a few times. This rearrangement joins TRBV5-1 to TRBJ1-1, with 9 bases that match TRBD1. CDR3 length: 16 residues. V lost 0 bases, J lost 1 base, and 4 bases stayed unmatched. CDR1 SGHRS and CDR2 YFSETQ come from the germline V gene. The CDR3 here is CASSLAGDRENTEAFF. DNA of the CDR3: TGCGCCAGCAGCTTGGCTGGGGACAGGGAGAACACTGAAGCTTTCTTT.

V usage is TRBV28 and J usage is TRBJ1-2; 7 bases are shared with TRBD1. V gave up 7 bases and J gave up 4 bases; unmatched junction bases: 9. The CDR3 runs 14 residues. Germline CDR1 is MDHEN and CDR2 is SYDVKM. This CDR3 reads CASISLGGGYGYTF. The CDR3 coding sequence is TGTGCCAGCATCTCCCTAGGGGGCGGCTATGGCTACACCTTC.

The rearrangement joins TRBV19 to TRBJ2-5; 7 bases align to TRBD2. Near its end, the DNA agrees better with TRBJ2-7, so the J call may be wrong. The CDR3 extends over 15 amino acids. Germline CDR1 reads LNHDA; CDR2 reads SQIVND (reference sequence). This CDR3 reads CASSPMGAGSGEQYF. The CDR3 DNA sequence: TGTGCCAGTAGTCCTATGGGAGCGGGATCCGGCGAGCAGTACTTC.

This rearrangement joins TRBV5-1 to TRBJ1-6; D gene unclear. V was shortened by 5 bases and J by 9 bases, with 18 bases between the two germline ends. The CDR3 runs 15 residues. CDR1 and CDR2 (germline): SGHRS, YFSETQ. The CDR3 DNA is TGCGCCAGCAGAGTAGGAGATGTACAAGGTTCACCCCTCCACTTT. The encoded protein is CASRVGDVQGSPLHF. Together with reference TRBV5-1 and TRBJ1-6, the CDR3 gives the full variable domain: KAGVTQTPRYLIKTRGQQVTLSCSPISGHRSVSWYQQTPGQGLQFLFEYFSETQRNKGNFPGRFSGRQFSNSRSEMNVSTLELGDSALYLCASRVGDVQGSPLHFGNGTRLTVT.